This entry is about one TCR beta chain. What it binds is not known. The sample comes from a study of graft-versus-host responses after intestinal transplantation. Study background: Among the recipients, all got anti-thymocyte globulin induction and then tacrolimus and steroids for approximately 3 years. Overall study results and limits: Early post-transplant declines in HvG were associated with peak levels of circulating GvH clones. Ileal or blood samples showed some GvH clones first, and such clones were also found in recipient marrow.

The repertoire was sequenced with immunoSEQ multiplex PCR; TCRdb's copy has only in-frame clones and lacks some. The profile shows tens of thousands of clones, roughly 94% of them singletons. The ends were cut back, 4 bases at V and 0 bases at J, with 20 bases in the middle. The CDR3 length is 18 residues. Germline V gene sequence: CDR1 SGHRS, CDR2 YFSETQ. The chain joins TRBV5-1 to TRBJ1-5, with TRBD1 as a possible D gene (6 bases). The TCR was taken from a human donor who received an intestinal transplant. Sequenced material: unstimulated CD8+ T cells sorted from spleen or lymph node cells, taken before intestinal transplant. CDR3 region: CASSPDGGASYSNQPQHF. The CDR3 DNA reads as TGCGCCAGCAGCCCAGATGGGGGGGCCTCTTATAGCAATCAGCCCCAGCATTTT.